This T cell receptor (beta chain) stems from a study of T-cell reconstitution after alpha-beta-depleted transplantation in children. Study-level results: Expanded graft clones numbering several hundred reportedly gave rise to alpha-beta T cells about two months after transplant. Certain patients had high TCRbeta diversity at day 60, and it came from recipient T cells and thymic progenitors that survived. T-cell counts and diversity at one year post-transplant came mainly from newly produced T cells.

This clonotype has just a few counts. Its specificity is not known. This CDR3 spans 15 amino acids. CDR1 and CDR2 (germline): SGHAT, FQNNGV. V trimming: 5 bases; J trimming: 2 bases; junction bases outside the gene matches: 6. The TCRbeta library incorporated unique molecular identifiers. TCRdb passed the PCR reads through MiXCR, listing each CDR3 protein once. The table shows hundreds of thousands of distinct CDR3 sequences, with about 8.2% occurring only once. V usage is TRBV11-2 and J usage is TRBJ2-3; 8 bases agree with TRBD1. Sequenced here: PBMCs, mostly from graft donor cells, sampled 360 days after TCRalphabeta/CD19-depleted stem cell transplant. This TCR derives from a male patient aged 2-15 years who had a stem cell transplant for acute myeloid leukemia, so the T cells may come from the graft donor. The CDR3 nucleotides are TGTGCCAGCAGCCTCCAGGGGGCTATCACAGATACGCAGTATTTT. Protein product: CASSLQGAITDTQYF.